These T cell receptor beta chains were read from a single sample in a study of T cells after posttransplantation cyclophosphamide. TCRdb keeps only in-frame clones here, not all; method: immunoSEQ multiplex PCR. The data show around 3,500 clones, more than 65% seen once. The sample was CD8+ T cells sorted from bone marrow. These receptors were taken from a woman aged 55-70 years in good health, CMV-negative, and a related stem cell transplant donor. The CDR3 runs from the conserved cysteine through the conserved F or W. The order of the fields is CDR3 length, J gene, D gene, clone size, V gene, CDR3 protein, CDR3 DNA. The D gene is left open where the match is weak. Clone size is shown for a subset of rows, as once, few, many or a class of expanded clone.

14 TRBJ2-7 TRBD1 . TRBV6-1 CASRTPGQTYEQYF TGTGCCAGCAGGACTCCGGGACAGACCTACGAGCAGTACTTC
13 TRBJ2-3 . . TRBV5-1 CASRLLVTDTQYF TGCGCCAGCAGGCTCCTAGTCACAGATACGCAGTATTTT
17 TRBJ2-3 TRBD1 . TRBV11-2 CASSQDYRDRTTDTQYF TGTGCCAGCAGCCAGGACTACCGGGACAGGACCACAGATACGCAGTATTTT
14 TRBJ1-5 TRBD1 once TRBV6-5 CASSPTGAYQPQHF TGTGCCAGCAGTCCAACAGGGGCTTATCAGCCCCAGCATTTT
14 TRBJ1-2 . . TRBV4-3 CASSQGIQGYGYTF TGCGCCAGCAGCCAGGGCATCCAGGGCTATGGCTACACCTTC
15 TRBJ1-2 TRBD1 . TRBV13 CASSWDRGTARGYTF TGTGCCAGCAGCTGGGACAGGGGGACGGCGCGTGGCTACACCTTC
15 TRBJ2-2 TRBD1 . TRBV2 CASNRGEVVPGELFF TGTGCCAGCAACAGGGGAGAGGTGGTACCCGGGGAGCTGTTTTTT
15 TRBJ1-5 TRBD1 . TRBV28 CASSWTGEGNQPQHF TGTGCCAGCAGCTGGACAGGGGAGGGCAATCAGCCCCAGCATTTT
16 TRBJ2-3 TRBD2 few TRBV28 CASSSIPQREVDTQYF TGTGCCAGCAGTTCCATCCCCCAGCGGGAGGTAGATACGCAGTATTTT
13 TRBJ1-4 . large TRBV13 CASKLRPFRKLFF TGTGCCAGCAAGCTCCGTCCTTTTCGAAAACTGTTTTTT
15 TRBJ2-7 . . TRBV7-8 CASSLYRGAVDEQYF TGTGCCAGCAGCTTATATCGGGGAGCGGTGGACGAGCAGTACTTC
15 TRBJ1-6 TRBD1 large TRBV7-9 CASSATGAGDSPLHF TGTGCCAGCAGCGCGACAGGGGCCGGAGATTCACCCCTCCACTTT
15 TRBJ2-5 . . TRBV18 CASSPRQVTLETQYF TGTGCCAGCTCACCACGCCAGGTGACGCTCGAGACCCAGTACTTC
16 TRBJ2-1 TRBD2 . TRBV6-6 CASSYIAGGRGNEQFF TGTGCCAGCAGTTACATAGCGGGGGGGCGGGGCAATGAGCAGTTCTTC
15 TRBJ2-3 TRBD1 . TRBV7-6 CASSRVQGAADTQYF TGTGCCAGCAGCCGGGTCCAGGGGGCGGCAGATACGCAGTATTTT
12 TRBJ2-1 . few TRBV19 CASSIGGGEQFF TGTGCCAGTAGTATAGGGGGCGGTGAGCAGTTCTTC
13 TRBJ2-7 . . TRBV4-3 CASSQDRFNEQYF TGCGCCAGCAGCCAAGATCGGTTTAACGAGCAGTACTTC
16 TRBJ2-1 TRBD2 . TRBV19 CASSIATSGGPNEQFF TGTGCCAGTAGTATAGCGACTAGCGGGGGGCCCAATGAGCAGTTCTTC
12 TRBJ2-7 . . TRBV9 CASSPSGHEQYF TGTGCCAGCAGCCCTTCAGGCCACGAGCAGTACTTC
14 TRBJ2-5 TRBD1 . TRBV9 CASSTGQGEETQYF TGTGCCAGCAGCACGGGACAGGGGGAAGAGACCCAGTACTTC
17 TRBJ1-1 . once TRBV27 CASSLSGSYPGVTEAFF TGTGCCAGCAGTTTATCGGGAAGTTATCCCGGGGTCACTGAAGCTTTCTTT
15 TRBJ1-5 TRBD1 . TRBV7-9 CASSFTGAGDQPQHF TGTGCCAGCAGCTTCACAGGGGCGGGTGATCAGCCCCAGCATTTT
17 TRBJ2-1 TRBD2 few TRBV5-4 CASSLGASGSRYNEQFF TGTGCCAGCAGCTTGGGTGCCAGCGGGAGTAGGTACAATGAGCAGTTCTTC
14 TRBJ2-7 . once TRBV5-4 CASSPAIGSYEQYF TGTGCCAGCAGCCCCGCGATCGGGTCCTACGAGCAGTACTTC
11 TRBJ1-1 . . TRBV20-1 CSVLLNTEAFF TGCAGTGTATTGTTGAACACTGAAGCTTTCTTT
15 TRBJ2-1 TRBD2 . TRBV10-2 CASSPATSGYNEQFF TGCGCCAGCAGCCCGGCTACTAGCGGCTACAATGAGCAGTTCTTC
16 TRBJ2-3 . once TRBV28 CASTFSFKPTQNTQYF TGTGCCAGCACCTTTAGCTTTAAGCCTACGCAGAATACGCAGTATTTT
14 TRBJ1-1 . . TRBV9 CASSVGSKGTEAFF TGTGCCAGCAGCGTAGGGAGCAAGGGGACTGAAGCTTTCTTT
14 TRBJ2-5 . . TRBV7-6 CASSRLALQETQYF TGTGCCAGCAGCAGGCTAGCCCTCCAAGAGACCCAGTACTTC
13 TRBJ1-2 TRBD1 . TRBV29-1 CSVTSGTGPHPNF TGCAGCGTAACCTCCGGGACAGGGCCCCACCCTAACTTC
16 TRBJ1-4 TRBD1 . TRBV4-2 CASSQDLGTGTEKLFF TGTGCCAGCAGCCAAGATCTCGGGACAGGAACTGAAAAACTGTTTTTT
11 TRBJ1-2 . few TRBV10-3 CAISGALGYTF TGTGCCATCAGTGGAGCTCTCGGCTACACCTTC
13 TRBJ1-5 . once TRBV9 CASSVDINQPQHF TGTGCCAGCAGCGTAGATATAAATCAGCCCCAGCATTTT
14 TRBJ2-5 . . TRBV9 CASSVSTGVETQYF TGTGCCAGCAGCGTAAGTACCGGGGTCGAGACCCAGTACTTC
16 TRBJ2-7 TRBD2 . TRBV7-9 CASSSSSGSNSYEQYF TGTGCCAGCAGCTCGTCAAGCGGGAGTAACTCCTACGAGCAGTACTTC
14 TRBJ2-3 . . TRBV28 CASSSDRFTDTQYF TGTGCCAGCAGTTCAGACAGATTCACAGATACGCAGTATTTT
17 TRBJ2-2 . . TRBV13 CASSLGKGRGNTGELFF TGTGCCAGCAGCTTAGGGAAGGGCAGGGGAAACACCGGGGAGCTGTTTTTT
13 TRBJ2-7 . . TRBV19 CASNMGLAYEQYF TGTGCCAGTAACATGGGGCTAGCCTACGAGCAGTACTTC
15 TRBJ2-1 TRBD1 . TRBV28 CASRGTGQVSGEQFF TGTGCCAGCAGGGGAACGGGACAGGTCTCAGGTGAGCAGTTCTTC
15 TRBJ1-5 TRBD1 . TRBV6-5 CASSSTGVGNQPQHF TGTGCCAGCAGTTCCACAGGGGTGGGCAATCAGCCCCAGCATTTT
15 TRBJ1-4 . . TRBV9 CASSVVGATNEKLFF TGTGCCAGCAGCGTAGTGGGGGCGACTAATGAAAAACTGTTTTTT
14 TRBJ1-1 . . TRBV5-8 CASSLYQQGFEAFF TGTGCCAGCAGCTTGTATCAACAGGGCTTTGAAGCTTTCTTT
15 TRBJ2-1 TRBD2 large TRBV19 CASSRTSGSYNEQFF TGTGCCAGTAGTAGGACTAGCGGCTCCTACAATGAGCAGTTCTTC